This T cell receptor beta chain was identified in a study of blood T cell repertoires in COVID-19 (dated by TCRdb to between 2020 and 2021). With respect to the entire study: The collaborator samples originated in the United States, Italy and Spain and spanned the acute and convalescent phases of COVID-19. Where available, HLA class I and class II types were obtained from metadata supplied by the sample provider rather than from assay-based typing. The samples were drawn from the first 160 participants of the ongoing ImmuneRACE study and from 1,254 subjects provided by 6 global collaborators. A de-identified subject ID, COVID-19 status, age in years and sex were almost always included in the sample metadata. The dataset comprised deeply sampled blood TCRbeta repertoires from subjects exposed to, actively infected with, or recovered from COVID-19. The repertoires were released in a freely available public database intended as a resource for research on the immune response to SARS-CoV-2. The material from the prospective study consisted of cDNA or gDNA derived from T cells, B-cell-depleted T cells, or PBMCs.

The germline V gene yields SGHVS for CDR1 and FNYEAQ for CDR2. Including cysteine and phenylalanine, the CDR3 has 12 amino acids. Only the CDR3 part of the read is kept: 36 bases, read in frame from the first base. At the junction V is shortened by 3 bases and J by 2 bases, with 5 bases in between. The immunoSEQ Assay, a bias-controlled multiplex PCR, was used to amplify TCRbeta CDR3 regions from genomic DNA. The source study handled its data this way. The number of nucleated cells in each sample was estimated by amplification of reference gene primers within the assay. To quantify the absolute abundance of each unique TCRbeta CDR3 rearrangement, sequence reads were collapsed and filtered. For each sample, productive Simpson clonality was calculated by taking the square root of Simpson's diversity index across productive rearrangements. TCRdb carries this immuneACCESS record with in-frame sequences only. Its versions omit some clonotypes, under half of them owing to an unresolved V gene in the studies checked, with the rest unexplained. V and J calls plus clone size are reproduced from that table; the DNA served to infer D and trimming. This sample gives about 84,000 clones in total; 83% of them show up just once. Over 35% of the sample is taken by the ten largest.

As for this clone: It lacks a known antigen. No base qualities exist here, and no much larger clone lies one base off it.

Collaborating institutions collected whole blood in K2EDTA tubes following their own protocols. For TCRbeta analysis, collaborators shipped samples as frozen whole blood, isolated PBMCs, or DNA extracted from either of those sample types. Points the paper makes about the study in general: How much clinical and demographic metadata was included differed by source and by participant, and the metadata was provided uncurated.

This receptor was identified in a man older than 75 with active or convalescent COVID-19. The sequence links TRBV7-6 to TRBJ2-7, with the D gene not clear enough to name. The sample consisted of peripheral blood. The DNA is TGTGCCAGCAGCTTTAACACCTACGAGCAGTACTTC. Translation gives CASSFNTYEQYF.